Below are 10 T cell receptor beta chains sequenced from a single sample in a study of T cells in Graves' hyperthyroidism and ophthalmopathy. Amplification of TCR beta CDR3 regions was performed using RNA transcripts as template. Initially, a first-round RT-PCR of the TCR CDR3 employed the HTBI primer set. TCRdb passed the multiplex PCR reads through MiXCR, listing each CDR3 protein once. In the table there are roughly 240,000 distinct CDR3 sequences, 16% of which are singletons. Material: blood. The receptors originated from a woman under 30 with Graves' ophthalmopathy.

This clonotype was detected many times. The chain couples TRBV3-1 to TRBJ1-6; unclear D gene. Germline V gives CDR1 LGHDT, CDR2 YNNKEL (reference sequence). Trimming stripped 5 bases from V and 7 bases from J, with 18 bases between. This CDR3 region has 16 residues. The CDR3 is CASSNPRASGNSPLHF. CDR3 nucleotide sequence: TGTGCCAGCAGCAACCCCCGGGCCTCAGGAAATTCACCCCTCCACTTT.

The genes are TRBV5-5 and TRBJ1-1, with 11 bases that match TRBD1. The CDR3 is made up of 14 amino acids. The J segment lost 4 bases and the V segment lost 5 bases, leaving 4 bases of the junction unmatched. Germline values: CDR1 SGHKS, CDR2 YYEKEE (reference sequence). For the CDR3, the DNA is TGTGCCAGCAGGACCGGGACAGGGGGCACTGAAGCTTTCTTT. Amino acids: CASRTGTGGTEAFF.

This clonotype was observed once. The gene calls are TRBV15 and TRBJ2-3; 8 nucleotides agree with TRBD2. The germline V gene has CDR1 LNHNV and CDR2 YYDKDF (reference sequence). The CDR3 length is 18 residues. Trimming cost V 1 base and J 2 bases; bases outside gene matches: 11. In DNA form, the CDR3 reads TGTGCCACCAGCAGAGTATTCCTTCCGGGAGGGGACACAGATACGCAGTATTTT. Amino acids: CATSRVFLPGGDTDTQYF. Supplemented by reference TRBV15 and TRBJ2-3, the full variable domain reads DAMVIQNPRYQVTQFGKPVTLSCSQTLNHNVMYWYQQKSSQAPKLLFHYYDKDFNNEADTPDNFQSRRPNTSFCFLDIRSPGLGDTAMYLCATSRVFLPGGDTDTQYFGPGTRLTVL.

Many counts were recorded for this clonotype. The chain links TRBV5-1 to TRBJ1-1; D is undetermined. V was shortened by 1 base and J by 8 bases, with 9 bases between the two germline ends. The length of the CDR3 is 12 residues. CDR1 and CDR2 from the germline V gene are SGHRS and YFSETQ. The CDR3 nucleotides are TGCGCCAGCAGCTTGTTAAGAGGGGAAGCTTTCTTT. It yields the protein CASSLLRGEAFF. The whole variable domain, filled in from reference TRBV5-1 and TRBJ1-1, reads KAGVTQTPRYLIKTRGQQVTLSCSPISGHRSVSWYQQTPGQGLQFLFEYFSETQRNKGNFPGRFSGRQFSNSRSEMNVSTLELGDSALYLCASSLLRGEAFFGQGTRLTVV.

This chain links TRBV19 with TRBJ2-3, with 7 bases aligning to TRBD2. This CDR3 is built from 16 residues. With 6 bases clipped from V and 0 bases from J, the junction kept 9 bases outside the gene matches. CDR1 LNHDA and CDR2 SQIVND come from the germline V gene (reference sequence). The CDR3 sequence is CASSLKAGPSTDTQYF. DNA for the CDR3: TGTGCCAGTAGCTTAAAAGCGGGGCCAAGCACAGATACGCAGTATTTT. The complete variable domain, with remaining parts taken from reference TRBV19 and TRBJ2-3, reads DGGITQSPKYLFRKEGQNVTLSCEQNLNHDAMYWYRQDPGQGLRLIYYSQIVNDFQKGDIAEGYSVSREKKESFPLTVTSAQKNPTAFYLCASSLKAGPSTDTQYFGPGTRLTVL.

This clonotype was seen ten or more times. The chain carries TRBV6-2 or TRBV6-3 and TRBJ2-2; no reliable D call. Germline CDR1 MNHEY, CDR2 SVGEGT. This CDR3 is 13 amino acids long. V was cut by 5 bases and J by 4 bases, with 8 bases left in between. The DNA of the CDR3 is TGTGCCAGCAGTCTGGACCTCACCGGGGAGCTGTTTTTT. Amino acid sequence: CASSLDLTGELFF.

There are many counts of this clonotype. The chain has TRBV20-1 and TRBJ2-3; D is tentatively TRBD1 or TRBD2 (5 bases each). Germline V lookup: CDR1 DFQATT, CDR2 SNEGSKA (reference sequence). The CDR3 length is 16 residues. Trimming left V 6 bases short and J 1 base short, with 20 bases between. The DNA of the CDR3 is TGCAGTGCCCCCGGGACCTTTTTCGGTGGCACAGATACGCAGTATTTT. This gives the protein CSAPGTFFGGTDTQYF.

This rearrangement joins TRBV7-8 to TRBJ2-1; 8 nucleotides agree with TRBD2. Unmatched junction bases numbered 10, after V lost 5 bases and J lost 4 bases. The CDR3 has 16 residues. Looked up from germline, CDR1 is SGHVS and CDR2 is FQNEAQ. CDR3 amino acids: CASSPLVASGYNEQFF. In DNA form, the CDR3 reads TGTGCCAGCAGCCCTCTGGTGGCTAGCGGGTACAATGAGCAGTTCTTC.

A few counts support this clonotype. This chain uses TRBV7-2 with TRBJ2-7; D might be TRBD1 (6 bases). CDR3 length: 14 residues. Per germline, CDR1 SGHTA and CDR2 FQGNSA. The ends were cut back, 6 bases at V and 0 bases at J, with 12 bases in the middle. CDR3 region: CASSWTVSSYEQYF. DNA of the CDR3: TGTGCCAGCAGTTGGACAGTGAGCTCCTACGAGCAGTACTTC.

Many counts were recorded for this clonotype. This rearrangement joins TRBV6-1 to TRBJ1-6, with no clear D. Trimming took 6 bases from V and 2 from J, leaving 17 bases between them. Germline CDR1 is MNHNS and CDR2 is SASEGT. This CDR3 comprises 17 residues. This chain's CDR3 is CASRSLQARAYNSPLHF. The CDR3 DNA sequence: TGTGCCAGCAGGAGCCTTCAAGCCAGAGCCTATAATTCACCCCTCCACTTT.